The present entry profiles one T cell receptor beta chain with its context. The antigen is undetermined. The PCR used 60 Vbeta and 13 Jbeta primers. How the authors handled the data: Some 10 million of tens of millions of unique TCR beta chains were shared, per a later count. Measured with immunoSEQ multiplex PCR; TCRdb has only the in-frame clones, and not every one. V and J calls and clone size are as listed in that table; D and trimming were resolved from the DNA. Among approximately 170,000 clones listed, roughly 76% were seen once. These data come from a study of cytomegalovirus exposure and HLA in healthy donors. Findings and caveats of the study: High sensitivity and specificity were reportedly achieved when the classifier diagnosed cytomegalovirus status.

There are 16 residues in the CDR3. Germline CDR1 and CDR2: GTSNPN and SVGIG (reference sequence). The clonotype comes from a male donor in good health and CMV-seronegative. The chain joins TRBV30 to TRBJ2-5, with 7 nucleotides matching TRBD1. The J call may not be correct, given that the DNA end is closer to TRBJ2-7. Sequencing used PBMCs. This chain's CDR3 is CAWSVLGTASTHEQYF. CDR3 in DNA: TGTGCCTGGAGTGTACTAGGGACAGCGTCGACCCACGAGCAGTACTTC.